Each of the 9 T cell receptor beta chains below was sequenced from the same sample in a study of radiation and T cells in renal cell carcinoma. Time point denoted: baseline pretreatment blood. Regarding treatment: 15 Gy SBRT to primary tumor, nephrectomy 4 weeks later. The assay was immunoSEQ multiplex PCR, and TCRdb's table has in-frame clones only and misses some. This table has 110,000 to 150,000 clones, around nine tenths appearing once. This specimen was blood, taken from a patient whose treatment included radiotherapy and nephrectomy. These TCRs come from a woman aged 50 to 60 with renal cell carcinoma.

This clone is a singleton in its sample. The chain carries TRBV7-9 and TRBJ2-1; 10 bases are a match to TRBD1. V was clipped by 2 bases and J by 8 bases; unmatched bases: 12. There are 17 residues in the CDR3. CDR1 and CDR2 (germline): SEHNR, FQNEAQ (reference sequence). The chain's CDR3 is CASSLTGSGTGDHEQFF. CDR3 bases: TGTGCCAGCAGCTTAACGGGTTCCGGGACAGGGGACCATGAGCAGTTCTTC.

The V gene is TRBV4-3, the J gene TRBJ1-1; D is uncertain. This CDR3 is built from 13 residues. Germline values: CDR1 LGHNA, CDR2 YSLEER. Trimming stripped 5 bases from V and 3 bases from J, with 10 bases between. For the CDR3, the DNA is TGCGCCAGCAGCAGCTACCCGGACACTGAAGCTTTCTTT. Protein: CASSSYPDTEAFF.

The genes are TRBV10-3 and TRBJ2-7; D may correspond to TRBD1 or TRBD2 (5 bases each). The CDR3 length is 15 residues. Between the trimmed V and J ends, which lost 3 bases and 3 bases, there was a span of 15 bases. Germline CDR1 and CDR2: ENHRY and SYGVKD. This chain's CDR3 is CAISDRDGSFYEQYF. CDR3 DNA: TGTGCCATCAGTGACCGGGACGGATCCTTCTACGAGCAGTACTTC.

The chain links TRBV4-2 to TRBJ1-2; D remains unclear. From germline, CDR1 is LGHNA and CDR2 YNFKEQ. Deletions cut 0 bases from V and 4 bases from J, with 21 bases between. The CDR3 loop spans 18 amino acids. Here the CDR3 reads CASSQDLSHSVRSYGYTF. The CDR3 region has the DNA TGTGCCAGCAGCCAAGATTTGTCCCATTCCGTACGGAGCTATGGCTACACCTTC.

This chain links TRBV29-1 with TRBJ2-7; 9 bases line up with TRBD1. CDR3 size: 13 residues. The V gene's germline CDR1 is SQVTM and CDR2 ANQGSEA. The V segment lost 7 bases and the J segment 3 bases; nucleotides outside the gene matches: 7. Written as DNA, the CDR3 is TGCAGCGCCACGGGACAGGGAAACTACGAGCAGTACGTC. Protein: CSATGQGNYEQYV.

CDR3 sequence (DNA): TGTGCCAGTAGTACGTCGTTCGGTTCGACAGCGGCTGGCTACACCTTC. This sequence encodes CASSTSFGSTAAGYTF. The V and J genes are TRBV19 and TRBJ1-2; possibly TRBD1 for D (5 bases). This CDR3 is 16 amino acids long. Per germline, CDR1 LNHDA and CDR2 SQIVND (reference sequence). V lost 4 bases to trimming and J lost 7 bases, with 22 bases between them.

This rearrangement joins TRBV19 to TRBJ1-5; a possible D gene is TRBD1 (6 bases). The CDR3 has 15 residues. V lost 4 bases to trimming and J lost 5 bases, with 15 bases between them. CDR1 is LNHDA and CDR2 is SQIVND in the germline V gene (reference sequence). DNA for the CDR3: TGTGCCAGTAGTAATACGGGGGCGTCTCATCAGCCCCAGCATTTT. Protein: CASSNTGASHQPQHF.

The V call is TRBV9, the J call TRBJ2-4; D possibly uses TRBD1 or TRBD2 (5 bases each). The germline V and J ends were trimmed by 4 bases and 1 base, with 18 bases remaining between them. The CDR3 totals 17 residues. The germline CDR1 and CDR2 sequences are SGDLS and YYNGEE. The CDR3 is CASSPSEGMGAKNIQYF. The CDR3 DNA sequence: TGTGCCAGCAGCCCGTCTGAGGGGATGGGGGCCAAAAACATTCAGTACTTC.

The genes are TRBV6-5 and TRBJ2-7; 8 bases are a match to TRBD1. V was pared by 6 bases and J by 2 bases, with 9 bases of the junction left unmatched. This CDR3 has 15 residues. Germline loops: CDR1 MNHEY, CDR2 SVGAGI. The CDR3 reads CASSPQGDTAYEQYF. CDR3 nucleotides: TGTGCCAGCAGCCCACAGGGGGACACAGCCTACGAGCAGTACTTC.